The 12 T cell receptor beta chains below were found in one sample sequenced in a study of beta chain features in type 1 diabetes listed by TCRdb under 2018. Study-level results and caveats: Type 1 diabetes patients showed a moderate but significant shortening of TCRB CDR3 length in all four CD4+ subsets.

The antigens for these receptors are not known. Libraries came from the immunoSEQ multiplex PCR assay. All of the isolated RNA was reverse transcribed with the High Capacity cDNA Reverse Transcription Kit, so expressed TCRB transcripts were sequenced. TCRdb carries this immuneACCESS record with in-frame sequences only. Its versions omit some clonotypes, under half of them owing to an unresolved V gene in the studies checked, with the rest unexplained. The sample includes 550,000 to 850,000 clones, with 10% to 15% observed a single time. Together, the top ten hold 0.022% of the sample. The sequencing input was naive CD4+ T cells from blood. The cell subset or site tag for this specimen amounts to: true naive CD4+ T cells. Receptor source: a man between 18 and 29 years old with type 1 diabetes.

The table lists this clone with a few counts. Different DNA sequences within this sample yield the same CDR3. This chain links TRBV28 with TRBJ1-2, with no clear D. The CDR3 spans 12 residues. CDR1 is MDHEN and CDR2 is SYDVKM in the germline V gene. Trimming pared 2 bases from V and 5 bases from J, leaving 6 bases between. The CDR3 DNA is TGTGCCAGCAGTTTAATTGGTTATGGCTACACCTTC. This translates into CASSLIGYGYTF.

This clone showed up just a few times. CDR3 sequence reads: CSVELDRGFKTQYF. The DNA for the CDR3 is TGCAGCGTTGAACTGGACAGGGGTTTTAAGACCCAGTACTTC. This rearrangement joins TRBV29-1 to TRBJ2-5; 9 nucleotides agree with TRBD1. The CDR3 has 14 amino acids. V lost 2 bases to trimming and J lost 6 bases; unmatched junction nucleotides: 7. Germline V CDR1 and CDR2: SQVTM, ANQGSEA.

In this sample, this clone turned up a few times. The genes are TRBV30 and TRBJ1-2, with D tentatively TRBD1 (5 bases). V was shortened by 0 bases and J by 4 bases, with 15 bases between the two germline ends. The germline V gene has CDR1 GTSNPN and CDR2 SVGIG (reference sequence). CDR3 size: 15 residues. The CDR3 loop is CAWSVQSGTFYGYTF. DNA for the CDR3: TGTGCCTGGAGTGTACAGTCAGGGACTTTCTATGGCTACACCTTC.

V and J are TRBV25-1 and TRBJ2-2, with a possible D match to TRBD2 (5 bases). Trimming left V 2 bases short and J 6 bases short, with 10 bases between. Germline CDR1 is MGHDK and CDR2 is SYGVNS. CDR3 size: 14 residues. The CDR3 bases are TGTGCCAGCAGTGAAAGCGGAATCCCCGGGGAGCTGTTTTTT. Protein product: CASSESGIPGELFF.

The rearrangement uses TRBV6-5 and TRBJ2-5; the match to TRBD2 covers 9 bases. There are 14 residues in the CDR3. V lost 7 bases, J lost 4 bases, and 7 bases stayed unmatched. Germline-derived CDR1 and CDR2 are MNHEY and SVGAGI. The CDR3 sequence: CASNRAGGSETQYF. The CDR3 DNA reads TGTGCCAGCAATAGAGCGGGGGGTTCAGAGACCCAGTACTTC.

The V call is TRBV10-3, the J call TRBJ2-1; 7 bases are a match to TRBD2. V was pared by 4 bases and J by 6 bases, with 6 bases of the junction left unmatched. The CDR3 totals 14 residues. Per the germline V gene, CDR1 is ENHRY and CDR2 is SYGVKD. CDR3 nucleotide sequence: TGTGCCATCAGTGTTTCGGGAGGTTTCAATGAGCAGTTCTTC. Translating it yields CAISVSGGFNEQFF.

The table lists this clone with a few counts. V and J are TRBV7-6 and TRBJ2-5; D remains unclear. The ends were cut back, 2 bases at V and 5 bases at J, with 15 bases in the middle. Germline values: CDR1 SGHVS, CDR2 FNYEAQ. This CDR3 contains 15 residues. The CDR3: CASSLTWTIWETQYF. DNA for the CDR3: TGTGCCAGCAGCTTAACCTGGACGATTTGGGAGACCCAGTACTTC. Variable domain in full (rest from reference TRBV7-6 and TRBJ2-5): GAGVSQSPRYKVTKRGQDVALRCDPISGHVSLYWYRQALGQGPEFLTYFNYEAQQDKSGLPNDRFSAERPEGSISTLTIQRTEQRDSAMYRCASSLTWTIWETQYFGPGTRLLVL.

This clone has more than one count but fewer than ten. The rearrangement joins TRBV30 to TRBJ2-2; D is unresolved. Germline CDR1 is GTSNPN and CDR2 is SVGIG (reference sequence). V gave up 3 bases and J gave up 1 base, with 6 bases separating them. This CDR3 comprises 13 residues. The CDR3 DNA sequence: TGTGCCTGGAGAGAAGGGAACACCGGGGAGCTGTTTTTT. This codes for CAWREGNTGELFF.

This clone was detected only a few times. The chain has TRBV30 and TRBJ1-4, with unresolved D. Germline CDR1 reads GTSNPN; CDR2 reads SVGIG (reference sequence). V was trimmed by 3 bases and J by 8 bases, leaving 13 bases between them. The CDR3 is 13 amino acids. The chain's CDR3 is CAWRHRGGEKLFF. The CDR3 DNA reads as TGTGCCTGGAGGCACCGGGGTGGGGAAAAACTGTTTTTT.

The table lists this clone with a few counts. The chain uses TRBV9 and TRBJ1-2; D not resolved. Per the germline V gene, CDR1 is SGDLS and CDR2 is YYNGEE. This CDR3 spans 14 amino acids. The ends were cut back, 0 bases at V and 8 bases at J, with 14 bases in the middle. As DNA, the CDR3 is TGTGCCAGCAGCGTAGATTCCGCCCGAGGGGGCTACACCTTC. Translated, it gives CASSVDSARGGYTF.

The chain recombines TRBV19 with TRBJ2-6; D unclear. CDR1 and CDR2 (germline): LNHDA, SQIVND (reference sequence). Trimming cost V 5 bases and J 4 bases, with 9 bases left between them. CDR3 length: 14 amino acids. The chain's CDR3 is CASSPDRGANVLTF. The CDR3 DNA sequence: TGTGCCAGTAGTCCCGATAGAGGGGCCAACGTCCTGACTTTC. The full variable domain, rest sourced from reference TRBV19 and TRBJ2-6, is DGGITQSPKYLFRKEGQNVTLSCEQNLNHDAMYWYRQDPGQGLRLIYYSQIVNDFQKGDIAEGYSVSREKKESFPLTVTSAQKNPTAFYLCASSPDRGANVLTFGAGSRLTVL.

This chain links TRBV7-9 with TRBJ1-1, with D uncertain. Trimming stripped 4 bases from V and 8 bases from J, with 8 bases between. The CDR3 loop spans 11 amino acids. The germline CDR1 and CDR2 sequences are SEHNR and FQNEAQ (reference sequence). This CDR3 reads CASSSGREAFF. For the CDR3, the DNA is TGTGCCAGCAGCTCCGGACGAGAAGCTTTCTTT. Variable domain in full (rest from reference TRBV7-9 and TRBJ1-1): DTGVSQNPRHKITKRGQNVTFRCDPISEHNRLYWYRQTLGQGPEFLTYFQNEAQLEKSRLLSDRFSAERPKGSFSTLEIQRTEQGDSAMYLCASSSGREAFFGQGTRLTVV.